This T cell receptor beta chain was found in a study of cytotoxic CD8 clonotypes in ibrutinib-treated CLL. About the research overall: IGHV unmutated about 17; relapsed/refractory about a dozen; treatment-naive about 14. The taking of response samples occurred after a median approximately twelve months of treatment, with a range of 6 to 36.

Overall study findings and caveats: In sustained-remission versus progressing patients, sampling times differed. Starting clonality was above that of age-matched healthy donors and tracked circulating CD8+ T-cell counts.

The CDR3 length is 19 residues. Germline-derived CDR1 and CDR2 are PRHDT and FYEKMQ (reference sequence). About this clone: Antigen: not known. The junction differs from germline at one of its ends, possibly a read error.

Data came from immunoSEQ multiplex PCR; TCRdb stores just in-frame clones and leaves some out. This repertoire shows around 70,000 clones, more than 75% found once; its top ten account for less than 9%. The source was PBMCs, collected at disease progression, from a patient treated with ibrutinib. The rearrangement joins TRBV13 to TRBJ1-3, with D possibly TRBD1 on 5 matching bases. The TCR was taken from a human donor with chronic lymphocytic leukemia. CDR3 sequence reads: CASSIGPFEGPKSGNTIYF. CDR3 DNA: TGTGCCAGCAGCATAGGCCCCTTTGAGGGGCCGAAATCTGGAAACACCATATATTTT.